Presented here are 28 T cell receptor beta chains from one specimen sequenced in a study of Graves' ophthalmopathy and Graves' hyperthyroidism. Using RNA transcripts, the TCR beta CDR3 regions were amplified. In the first round, RT-PCR was carried out with HTBI primers, and a multiplex PCR formed the second round. TCRdb independently ran MiXCR on the multiplex PCR reads; one entry per CDR3 protein. Seen here are 500,000 to 800,000 distinct CDR3 sequences, about 41% observed once, and the top ten hold over 2.5%. Source material: peripheral blood. The receptor set was obtained from an adult man with Graves' ophthalmopathy.

J is TRBJ2-7 and V is TRBV2, with a possible D match to TRBD1 (6 bases). There are 11 residues in the CDR3. V lost 6 bases and J lost 7, with 10 bases in between. Per the germline V gene, CDR1 is SNHLY and CDR2 is FYNNEI. Written as DNA, the CDR3 is TGTGCCAGCAGAACCAGGGGAGAGCAGTACTTC. It encodes CASRTRGEQYF.

This clonotype has more than one count but fewer than ten. The chain employs TRBV10-3 and TRBJ1-5; weak D call: TRBD1 (6 bases). This CDR3 is built from 15 residues. CDR1 is ENHRY, CDR2 SYGVKD, per germline. The V gene lost 10 bases and the J gene lost 4 bases, with 20 bases spanning the gap. The CDR3 region has the DNA TGTGCCAGCAGCCGCCGGACAGCGGCGAATCAGCCCCAGCATTTT. It codes for CASSRRTAANQPQHF.

This clonotype was observed a few times. V gene TRBV12-5 combines with J gene TRBJ1-2; no firm D call. Germline CDR1 and CDR2: LGHNT and FRNRAP. With 0 bases removed from V and 2 bases from J, the gap between germline ends came to 19 bases. This CDR3 has 18 amino acids. CDR3 DNA: TGTGCTAGTGGTTTGGTAACTGGTTTGGGGATAAGGAACTATGGCTACACCTTC. This translates into CASGLVTGLGIRNYGYTF.

A note on this clonotype: Germline is not matched at one junction end, which may reflect a read error. This sequence joins TRBV30 and TRBJ2-5; D is uncertain. Germline CDR1 reads GTSNPN; CDR2 reads SVGIG (reference sequence). This CDR3 is built from 12 residues. CDR3 coding DNA: TGTGCCTGGAGTGTGCAGCAAGAGGCCCAGTACTTC. Protein product: CAWSVQQEAQYF.

The table lists this clonotype with a few counts. J is TRBJ1-1 and V is TRBV15; 10 bases align to TRBD1. Germline assignment: CDR1 LNHNV and CDR2 YYDKDF (reference sequence). This CDR3 has 15 residues. J was trimmed by 0 bases and V by 11 bases; bases with no gene match: 9. The CDR3 region has the DNA TGTGCCCGACAGGGGGCAGGGCGGTTGAACACTGAAGCTTTCTTT. Translated: CARQGAGRLNTEAFF.

This clonotype was recorded at least ten times. The V call is TRBV19, the J call TRBJ1-3, with D unclear. Germline V gene sequence: CDR1 LNHDA, CDR2 SQIVND (reference sequence). The V end lost 7 bases, the J end lost 0 bases, and 13 bases lay between the germline ends. The CDR3 loop spans 15 amino acids. The CDR3 sequence: CASNDPTNSGNTIYF. In DNA, the CDR3 is TGTGCCAGTAACGACCCAACCAACTCTGGAAACACCATATATTTT.

This chain links TRBV10-3 with TRBJ1-3; TRBD1 is a possible D gene (5 bases). CDR3 size: 16 residues. Germline loops: CDR1 ENHRY, CDR2 SYGVKD. Trimming pared 6 bases from V and 2 bases from J, leaving 17 bases between. This CDR3 reads CAISSPGGDPGNTIYF. In DNA, the CDR3 is TGTGCCATCAGCAGCCCGGGAGGGGACCCTGGAAACACCATATATTTT.

This chain uses TRBV2 with TRBJ1-5, with 9 bases fitting TRBD1. V was clipped by 7 bases and J by 0 bases; unmatched bases: 13. Germline CDR1 and CDR2: SNHLY and FYNNEI. This CDR3 has 18 amino acids. The DNA for the CDR3 is TGTGCCAGCACCGGGACAGGGCTTCTCTACCATAGCAATCAGCCCCAGCATTTT. Its protein is CASTGTGLLYHSNQPQHF.

This chain joins TRBV12-3 or TRBV12-4 and TRBJ2-2; D assignment may be TRBD1 or TRBD2 (6 bases each). V shed 5 bases and J shed 1 base, with 14 bases lying between them. The CDR3 loop spans 16 amino acids. The CDR3 nucleotides read TGTGCCAGCAGTGAAAGGGGGGCTGGGAACACCGGGGAGCTGTTTTTT. It translates to CASSERGAGNTGELFF.

This clonotype was detected only a few times. One end of the junction varies from germline; a read error may be responsible. This chain uses TRBV10-2 with TRBJ1-2; TRBD1 matches at 8 bases. The CDR3 length is 16 residues. Germline values: CDR1 WSHSY, CDR2 SAAADI. CDR3 amino acids: CASSYPVQGAYYGYTF. CDR3 nucleotide sequence: TGTGCCAGCAGTTACCCCGTTCAGGGGGCATACTATGGCTACACCTTC.

The chain uses TRBV29-1 and TRBJ2-1; D remains unclear. CDR3 length equals 16 residues. Germline-derived CDR1 and CDR2 are SQVTM and ANQGSEA. V lost 7 bases and J 0 bases, leaving 19 bases between the germline ends. DNA of the CDR3: TGCAGCGGGATGGTGGTACTCCCTGACTCCTACAATGAGCAGTTCTTC. Protein sequence: CSGMVVLPDSYNEQFF.

In the case of this clonotype: A much larger clone lies one base from this, so it may be a read error. The rearrangement uses TRBV10-3 and TRBJ2-7; D unresolved. Germline assignment: CDR1 ENHRY and CDR2 SYGVKD. The CDR3 length is 13 residues. Trimming removed 2 bases from V and 2 bases from J, with 7 bases in between. DNA of the CDR3: TGTGCCATCAGTGAGGCCCAAACCTACGAGCAGTACTTC. This encodes CAISEAQTYEQYF.

In regard to this clonotype: This may stem from a read error, because a much larger clone lies one nucleotide away. The chain is built from TRBV19 and TRBJ1-5; D perhaps matches TRBD1 (6 bases). Matching the DNA end better, TRBJ2-3 makes the J call doubtful. Germline assignment: CDR1 LNHDA and CDR2 SQIVND (reference sequence). CDR3 length equals 13 residues. CDR3 region: CASSPQGHQPQYF. CDR3 nucleotides: TGTGCCAGTAGCCCACAGGGACATCAGCCCCAGTATTTT.

This clonotype occurred a few times. The V gene is TRBV25-1, the J gene TRBJ2-7; D possibly corresponds to TRBD1 (6 bases). The germline gives CDR1 MGHDK, CDR2 SYGVNS. The length of the CDR3 is 12 residues. Between the trimmed V and J ends, which lost 8 bases and 3 bases, there was a span of 11 bases. CDR3 DNA sequence: TGTGCCAGCCGATCCAGGGGCTACGAGCAGTACTTC. The encoded protein is CASRSRGYEQYF.

A note on this clonotype: A much larger clone is a single base away; this may be a read error. The chain couples TRBV6-5 to TRBJ1-2; D might be TRBD1 (5 bases). The CDR3 extends over 13 amino acids. CDR1 and CDR2 (germline): MNHEY, SVGAGI. Deletions cut 5 bases from V and 7 bases from J, with 14 bases between. The CDR3 region has the DNA TGTGCCAGCAGTGGCCAGGGTAGGAGTGGCTACACCTTC. Its protein is CASSGQGRSGYTF.

This clonotype has at least ten counts. The J gene is TRBJ2-2, the V gene TRBV12-3 or TRBV12-4; 8 nucleotides line up with TRBD1. The V segment lost 3 bases and the J segment 5 bases; nucleotides outside the gene matches: 5. This CDR3 contains 15 residues. The CDR3 bases are TGTGCCAGCAGTTTCCGACAGGGGATTACCGGGGAGCTGTTTTTT. This codes for CASSFRQGITGELFF.

This clonotype has just a few counts. The chain is built from TRBV9 and TRBJ2-2; either TRBD1 or TRBD2 may supply D (5 bases each). The CDR3 loop spans 17 amino acids. V lost 5 bases to trimming and J lost 4 bases, with 21 bases between them. Germline assignment: CDR1 SGDLS and CDR2 YYNGEE. The CDR3 sequence is CASSLGSGRHLTGELFF. CDR3 DNA sequence: TGTGCCAGCAGTCTAGGGTCGGGACGGCACCTCACCGGGGAGCTGTTTTTT.

This clonotype was found many times. The V and J genes are TRBV6-5 and TRBJ2-5; D possibly uses TRBD1 or TRBD2 (5 bases each). Trimming removed 4 bases at V and 1 base at J, with 13 bases between. In germline, CDR1 is MNHEY, CDR2 SVGAGI. The CDR3 runs to 15 residues. The CDR3 loop reads CASSFHRTAQETQYF. In nucleotides, the CDR3 is TGTGCCAGCAGTTTCCACAGGACTGCCCAAGAGACCCAGTACTTC.

Details on this clonotype: A much larger clone lies one base from this, so it may be a read error. The chain has TRBV20-1 and TRBJ1-4; D is perhaps TRBD1 (6 bases). The CDR3 is made up of 14 amino acids. Germline-derived CDR1 and CDR2 are DFQATT and SNEGSKA (reference sequence). CDR3 residues: CSASRGTTNEELFF. CDR3 nucleotide sequence: TGCAGTGCTAGCAGGGGCACAACTAATGAAGAACTGTTTTTT.

The chain is built from TRBV10-3 and TRBJ2-1; D gene ambiguous. V lost 0 bases and J 3 bases, leaving 12 bases between the germline ends. This CDR3 region has 16 residues. Germline V gene sequence: CDR1 ENHRY, CDR2 SYGVKD. The CDR3 DNA reads as TGTGCCATCAGTGAGTCTCGACAAGGCTACTACAATGAGCAGTTCTTC. This codes for CAISESRQGYYNEQFF.

This clonotype was recorded at least ten times. J is TRBJ2-7 and V is TRBV6-5, with TRBD1 identical over 8 bases. The V and J ends lost 7 bases and 0 bases, in that order; junction bases with no gene match: 5. The CDR3 is 14 amino acids. Per the germline V gene, CDR1 is MNHEY and CDR2 is SVGAGI. The CDR3 DNA reads TGTGCCAGCACCCGACAGGGGAGCTCCTACGAGCAGTACTTC. Amino acids: CASTRQGSSYEQYF.

There are many counts of this clonotype. The V and J genes are TRBV12-3 or TRBV12-4 and TRBJ2-2; 8 bases fit TRBD1. The CDR3 has 15 residues. V was pared by 6 bases and J by 4 bases, with 7 bases of the junction left unmatched. The CDR3 here is CASSTDRDSTGELFF. In DNA form, the CDR3 reads TGTGCCAGCAGCACGGACAGGGACAGCACCGGGGAGCTGTTTTTT.

J is TRBJ2-5 and V is TRBV9; the match to TRBD2 covers 7 bases. In germline, CDR1 is SGDLS, CDR2 YYNGEE. The CDR3 totals 14 residues. V lost 3 bases to trimming and J lost 1 base; unmatched junction nucleotides: 3. In DNA, the CDR3 is TGTGCCAGCAGCGGGGGGGGAATCCAAGAGACCCAGTACTTC. Translation: CASSGGGIQETQYF.

This clonotype was seen a few times. The V and J genes are TRBV15 and TRBJ1-1; TRBD1 matches 7 bases. CDR1 is LNHNV and CDR2 is YYDKDF in the germline V gene (reference sequence). The junction had 8 bases not matched to a gene; V was cut back by 9 bases and J by 7 bases. CDR3 length: 12 amino acids. DNA for the CDR3: TGTGCCACTAGAGACAGGGTTAGTGAAGCTTTCTTT. Translated, it gives CATRDRVSEAFF.

This chain uses TRBV7-3 with TRBJ1-4, with D possibly being TRBD1 (5 bases). The CDR3 runs 13 residues. V was clipped by 5 bases and J by 8 bases, with 12 bases between them. The germline V gene has CDR1 SGHTA and CDR2 FQGTGA. The CDR3 region is CASSRGVGEKLFF. CDR3 sequence (DNA): TGTGCCAGCAGCCGGGGGGTTGGGGAAAAACTGTTTTTT.

CDR3 DNA: TGCAGCTTAGCAGGGTTCGGCACTGAAGCTTTCTTT. Translating it yields CSLAGFGTEAFF. V and J are TRBV29-1 and TRBJ1-1; TRBD1 might be the D (5 bases). The ends were cut back, 8 bases at V and 4 bases at J, with 14 bases in the middle. The germline V gene has CDR1 SQVTM and CDR2 ANQGSEA. The CDR3 sequence is 12 residues long.

In this sample, this clonotype turned up many times. Here the CDR3 reads CASSLAGRNEQYF. In nucleotides, the CDR3 is TGTGCCAGCAGTTTGGCCGGCAGGAACGAGCAGTACTTC. The chain recombines TRBV6-6 with TRBJ2-7, with no clear D. V was pared by 4 bases and J by 5 bases, with 12 bases between. Germline V gene sequence: CDR1 MNHNY, CDR2 SVGAGI (reference sequence). This CDR3 has 13 residues.

The rearrangement links TRBV2 to TRBJ1-2; TRBD1 matches at 7 bases. V lost 11 bases to trimming and J lost 0 bases; unmatched junction nucleotides: 3. Germline CDR1 and CDR2: SNHLY and FYNNEI. The length of the CDR3 is 12 residues. CDR3 protein: CALTGPNYGYTF. In DNA, the CDR3 is TGTGCCCTGACAGGGCCTAACTATGGCTACACCTTC.